This T cell receptor beta chain was observed in a study of PD-1 blockade in classical Hodgkin lymphoma. Data came from immunoSEQ multiplex PCR; TCRdb stores just in-frame clones and leaves some out. The data show under 30,000 clones, with approximately 79% seen just once and 6.2% held by the top ten. This sample's time point: cycle 4 day 1 (C4D1), after 5 to 7 weeks of nivolumab. Patients all relapsed after autologous stem cell transplantation, and there was variation in brentuximab vedotin exposure. Complete response, partial response or progressive disease were the best responses. V trimming: 5 bases; J trimming: 7 bases; junction bases outside the gene matches: 14. The CDR3 sequence is 16 residues long. From germline, CDR1 is SEHNR and CDR2 FQNEAQ (reference sequence). About this clone: The antigen is undetermined.

Study-wide findings and caveats: Exclusion removed patients who began nivolumab under 1 year after ASCT. Nothing has yet pinned down what causes the repertoire differences, possibly disease activity or prior therapy. Patients newly diagnosed and complete responders had comparable baseline diversity.

This specimen was peripheral blood mononuclear cells (PBMCs), taken before the fourth cycle of nivolumab. The genes are TRBV7-9 and TRBJ2-1; 7 bases are a match to TRBD1. This clonotype originated in a human donor with classical Hodgkin lymphoma. The CDR3 sequence: CASSPLTGKPRNEQFF. The DNA for the CDR3 is TGTGCCAGCAGCCCCCTGACAGGGAAACCCCGAAATGAGCAGTTCTTC. The variable domain in full, completed from reference TRBV7-9 and TRBJ2-1, reads DTGVSQNPRHKITKRGQNVTFRCDPISEHNRLYWYRQTLGQGPEFLTYFQNEAQLEKSRLLSDRFSAERPKGSFSTLEIQRTEQGDSAMYLCASSPLTGKPRNEQFFGPGTRLTVL.